These 13 T cell receptor beta chains were sequenced from one sample in a study of blood T cell repertoires in COVID-19. Libraries were prepared by immunoSEQ multiplex PCR; TCRdb keeps only in-frame clonotypes and omits some of them. The sample lists roughly 390,000 clones, roughly 86% occurring once. The sequenced sample consisted of peripheral blood. The receptors were sampled from a woman aged 30 to 39 with COVID-19, enrolled during active disease.

The rearrangement links TRBV7-2 to TRBJ1-1; no reliable D call. The CDR3 has 16 amino acids. Per the germline V gene, CDR1 is SGHTA and CDR2 is FQGNSA. V was cut by 8 bases and J by 2 bases, with 21 bases left in between. In DNA form, the CDR3 reads TGTGCCAGCGGGGAGGCAGGTCGCCCCTTAAACACTGAAGCTTTCTTT. This sequence encodes CASGEAGRPLNTEAFF.

V usage is TRBV28 and J usage is TRBJ1-2; D may be TRBD1 (6 bases). This CDR3 contains 15 residues. Germline loops: CDR1 MDHEN, CDR2 SYDVKM. The V gene lost 6 bases and the J gene lost 6 bases, with 20 bases spanning the gap. The CDR3 is CASSFRGGRADGYTF. The CDR3, as DNA: TGTGCCAGCAGCTTCCGGGGGGGCAGGGCTGATGGCTACACCTTC.

The rearrangement joins TRBV5-6 to TRBJ1-2; the D gene is possibly TRBD1 (5 bases). This CDR3 contains 14 residues. Trimming stripped 4 bases from V and 4 bases from J, with 14 bases between. CDR1 and CDR2 (germline): SGHDT, YYEEEE. CDR3 region: CASSRSGGVYGYTF. CDR3 DNA: TGTGCCAGCAGCCGGTCCGGGGGTGTCTATGGCTACACCTTC.

The chain combines TRBV18 with TRBJ2-5; 12 nucleotides line up with TRBD1. The germline gives CDR1 KGHSH, CDR2 LQKENI. With V trimmed by 6 bases and J by 5 bases, 16 bases remained unmatched. CDR3 length: 18 residues. The CDR3: CASSLIYPRDRGRETQYF. The CDR3 DNA reads TGTGCCAGCTCGCTCATATACCCCCGGGACAGGGGGCGGGAGACCCAGTACTTC.

The chain joins TRBV19 to TRBJ1-3; 7 bases match TRBD1. V lost 1 base, J lost 9 bases, and 9 bases stayed unmatched. Germline CDR1 reads LNHDA; CDR2 reads SQIVND (reference sequence). CDR3 size: 15 residues. DNA of the CDR3: TGTGCCAGTAGTATAGGGGCAGGGGGTCGTGTCACCATATATTTT. This sequence encodes CASSIGAGGRVTIYF. The variable domain in full, completed from reference TRBV19 and TRBJ1-3, reads DGGITQSPKYLFRKEGQNVTLSCEQNLNHDAMYWYRQDPGQGLRLIYYSQIVNDFQKGDIAEGYSVSREKKESFPLTVTSAQKNPTAFYLCASSIGAGGRVTIYFGEGSWLTVV.

A single count supports this clone. The chain has TRBV30 and TRBJ2-1, with TRBD2 identical over 14 bases. The J segment lost 8 bases and the V segment lost 5 bases, leaving 8 bases of the junction unmatched. This CDR3 spans 15 amino acids. CDR1 and CDR2 from the germline V gene are GTSNPN and SVGIG (reference sequence). This CDR3 reads CAWCPGLAGEDEQFF. The CDR3 DNA follows: TGTGCCTGGTGTCCGGGACTAGCGGGAGAAGATGAGCAGTTCTTC.

The chain has TRBV19 and TRBJ2-7; TRBD2 matches 8 bases. The CDR3 length is 15 residues. V lost 5 bases, J lost 2 bases, and 8 bases stayed unmatched. Per germline, CDR1 LNHDA and CDR2 SQIVND (reference sequence). The CDR3 DNA follows: TGTGCCAGTAGTTGGCTAGCGGGCGCGGCCTACGAGCAGTACTTC. Its translation is CASSWLAGAAYEQYF.

The chain links TRBV28 to TRBJ2-7; D is unresolved. The CDR3 has 13 residues. The ends were cut back, 9 bases at V and 2 bases at J, with 14 bases in the middle. Germline lookup yields CDR1 MDHEN and CDR2 SYDVKM. The CDR3 protein is CASVRGSAYEQYF. The CDR3 DNA sequence: TGTGCCAGTGTTCGTGGTTCGGCCTACGAGCAGTACTTC.

The rearrangement joins TRBV4-3 to TRBJ2-7; TRBD1 might be the D (5 bases). The germline gives CDR1 LGHNA, CDR2 YSLEER. Between the trimmed V and J ends, which lost 0 bases and 0 bases, there was a span of 9 bases. The CDR3 consists of 15 residues. CDR3 loop: CASSQDRDSSYEQYF. CDR3 DNA sequence: TGCGCCAGCAGCCAAGATAGAGACAGCTCCTACGAGCAGTACTTC.

This clone was counted a single time. J is TRBJ2-7 and V is TRBV5-5; the D gene is possibly TRBD1 (6 bases). CDR1 is SGHKS and CDR2 is YYEKEE in the germline V gene (reference sequence). V was cut by 2 bases and J by 1 base, with 16 bases left in between. CDR3 length: 16 residues. The CDR3 DNA is TGTGCCAGCAGCTTCCACCCAAGGACAGAATCCTACGAGCAGTACTTC. It specifies CASSFHPRTESYEQYF.

The table lists this clone with a count of one. V is TRBV19 and J is TRBJ1-5; D possibly corresponds to TRBD1 (6 bases). Germline lookup yields CDR1 LNHDA and CDR2 SQIVND (reference sequence). V dropped 9 bases and J dropped 4 bases, with 16 bases sitting between them. The CDR3 length is 14 residues. This CDR3 is CASSRGVGNQPQHF. The CDR3 coding sequence is TGTGCCAGCTCCAGGGGAGTAGGTAATCAGCCCCAGCATTTT.

The J gene is TRBJ1-4, the V gene TRBV10-3; D might be TRBD1 (6 bases). Germline CDR1 is ENHRY and CDR2 is SYGVKD. Trimming left V 2 bases short and J 0 bases short, with 19 bases between. The CDR3 covers 19 residues. CDR3 nucleotide sequence: TGTGCCATCAGTGAGCTCCCACAGGGAGGGTCTGCAACTAATGAAAAACTGTTTTTT. This sequence encodes CAISELPQGGSATNEKLFF.

V gene TRBV5-1 combines with J gene TRBJ2-2, with a tentative D call TRBD1 (6 bases). The CDR3 contains 13 residues. The germline V gene encodes CDR1 SGHRS and CDR2 YFSETQ. Trimming cost V 4 bases and J 5 bases, with 9 bases left between them. The CDR3: CASSVTGTGELFF. CDR3 bases: TGCGCCAGCAGCGTAACAGGGACCGGGGAGCTGTTTTTT. Together with reference TRBV5-1 and TRBJ2-2, the CDR3 gives the full variable domain: KAGVTQTPRYLIKTRGQQVTLSCSPISGHRSVSWYQQTPGQGLQFLFEYFSETQRNKGNFPGRFSGRQFSNSRSEMNVSTLELGDSALYLCASSVTGTGELFFGEGSRLTVL.